A selection of T cell receptor beta chains follows, all from one sample in a study of blood T cell repertoires in COVID-19. Clones were read by immunoSEQ multiplex PCR, and TCRdb kept only the in-frame ones, dropping some. Among approximately 300,000 clones listed, approximately 86% were seen once. Sequencing was carried out using peripheral blood. These receptors all come from a man between 18 and 29 years old with active or convalescent COVID-19. CDR3s leave out the opening cysteine and the closing phenylalanine or tryptophan.

v_gene,j_gene,CDR3aa
TRBV7-2,TRBJ2-3,ASSFLAGADTQY
TRBV7-7,TRBJ2-3,ASREAGGGTQY
TRBV19,TRBJ2-5,ASSISGGSGETQY
TRBV4-1,TRBJ1-2,ASSQIGTGVYGYT
TRBV10-3,TRBJ2-1,ASRLAGGSYNEQF
TRBV7-9,TRBJ2-7,ASSLEAAGGREQY
TRBV6-5,TRBJ2-7,ASSYGALAEQY
TRBV2,TRBJ1-4,ASTINEKLF
TRBV4-1,TRBJ2-2,ASADRGQNTGELF
TRBV10-3,TRBJ1-5,AISESQGYNQPQH
TRBV5-1,TRBJ2-3,ASSLGPLGPVDTQY
TRBV5-1,TRBJ1-1,ASSLNRGGEPNTEAF
TRBV5-6,TRBJ2-5,ASSLLETQY
TRBV28,TRBJ1-2,ASTWGGLDYGYT
TRBV7-2,TRBJ2-7,ASRTRDSRWEQY
TRBV5-4,TRBJ2-1,ASSLGTSGDNEQF
TRBV23-1,TRBJ2-7,ASSKGTAFSYEQY
TRBV18,TRBJ1-1,ASSVDREAF
TRBV5-4,TRBJ1-1,ASRSLGQGLNTEAF
TRBV5-4,TRBJ1-1,ASSPGQGSGNTEAF
TRBV5-4,TRBJ1-1,ASSLDRDTEAF
TRBV27,TRBJ2-7,ASSPGQGAYEQY
TRBV7-3,TRBJ2-1,ASSSTGYYNEQF
TRBV4-1,TRBJ1-2,ASSQEGQSKNYGYT
TRBV3-1/TRBV3-2,TRBJ2-3,ASSQIAGEADTQY
TRBV30,TRBJ2-3,AWRKLADTQY
TRBV29-1,TRBJ2-7,SVRGQGYEQY
TRBV19,TRBJ2-5,ASSIQPGVGRETQY
TRBV6-4,TRBJ2-1,ASSDSSGRGSNEQF
TRBV7-2,TRBJ2-3,ASSLLGTDTQY
TRBV5-1,TRBJ2-4,ASSLRSTSGWGQNIQY
TRBV9,TRBJ2-1,ASSVSPGDNEQF
TRBV27,TRBJ2-1,ASSFHRSEQF
TRBV10-3,TRBJ1-3,AIGEQGIVTIY
TRBV11-2,TRBJ2-7,ASSLTGPTHEQY
TRBV4-3,TRBJ1-2,ASSQVMGASYGYT
TRBV5-4,TRBJ2-2,ASSLWWGDTGELF
TRBV29-1,TRBJ1-2,SVLTEANYGYT
TRBV6-5,TRBJ1-6,ASQWLINSPLH
TRBV3-1/TRBV3-2,TRBJ1-2,ASKRQGQGYT
TRBV28,TRBJ2-7,ASSKLAGGGGEQY
TRBV11-2,TRBJ2-3,ASSWVQGLAGPDTQY
TRBV11-2,TRBJ2-6,ASSLVTGLRAGANVLT
TRBV7-3,TRBJ2-2,ASSPMGLADTGELF
TRBV5-1,TRBJ1-1,ASSLADRNTEAF
TRBV5-1,TRBJ2-5,ASSLSTSGYEAQY
TRBV27,TRBJ2-1,ASSLTSFYEQF
TRBV7-9,TRBJ2-7,ASSPSGGFSYEQY
TRBV7-6,TRBJ2-5,ASSHRDITWGETQY
TRBV19,TRBJ1-5,ASNPGQGGGAQH
TRBV14,TRBJ2-1,ASSQAPRLAGYNEQF
TRBV7-7,TRBJ2-7,ASSFGSGGSYEQY
TRBV5-1,TRBJ2-7,ASRLAPGQSYEQY
TRBV9,TRBJ2-2,ASSTRDSNTGELF
TRBV12-3/TRBV12-4,TRBJ1-2,AIFLGEGYGYT
TRBV3-1/TRBV3-2,TRBJ1-2,ASSPFGDGYT